A single sample is the source of the 28 T cell receptor beta chains below, sequenced in a study of blood T cell repertoires in COVID-19. Data came from immunoSEQ multiplex PCR; TCRdb stores just in-frame clones and leaves some out. The table lists about 150,000 clones, roughly 79% of them singletons. Sequenced sample: peripheral blood. Receptors were obtained from a woman aged 55-70 years with active or convalescent COVID-19.

This chain uses TRBV15 with TRBJ1-2; no firm D call. V lost 0 bases and J 4 bases, leaving 12 bases between the germline ends. The CDR3 sequence is 15 residues long. Per germline, CDR1 LNHNV and CDR2 YYDKDF (reference sequence). This chain's CDR3 is CATSRELVTVYGYTF. Written as DNA, the CDR3 is TGTGCCACCAGCAGAGAACTAGTGACGGTCTATGGCTACACCTTC. The whole variable domain, remainder taken from reference TRBV15 and TRBJ1-2, is DAMVIQNPRYQVTQFGKPVTLSCSQTLNHNVMYWYQQKSSQAPKLLFHYYDKDFNNEADTPDNFQSRRPNTSFCFLDIRSPGLGDTAMYLCATSRELVTVYGYTFGSGTRLTVV.

This chain uses TRBV20-1 with TRBJ2-5; a possible D gene is TRBD1 (5 bases). The germline V gene has CDR1 DFQATT and CDR2 SNEGSKA (reference sequence). The CDR3 extends over 11 amino acids. V lost 4 bases, J lost 2 bases, and 5 bases lay in between. The CDR3 region is CSANRQETQYF. The CDR3 bases are TGCAGTGCTAACAGGCAAGAGACCCAGTACTTC.

V and J are TRBV6-1 and TRBJ1-1; D unclear. Per the germline V gene, CDR1 is MNHNS and CDR2 is SASEGT. CDR3 length equals 16 residues. V was cut by 2 bases and J by 1 base, with 14 bases left in between. The CDR3 DNA reads as TGTGCCAGCAGTGAATTCTTCGGGGAAGCGAACACTGAAGCTTTCTTT. Amino acid sequence: CASSEFFGEANTEAFF.

The rearrangement joins TRBV3-1 (or the pseudogene TRBV3-2) to TRBJ1-5, with TRBD1 identical over 7 bases. The CDR3 is 15 amino acids. Trimming cost V 0 bases and J 7 bases; bases outside gene matches: 6. CDR1 and CDR2 from the germline V gene are LGHDT and YNNKEL (reference sequence). CDR3 nucleotides: TGTGCCAGCAGCCAAGATTCAGGGGGGCGGCAGCCCCAGCATTTT. Translation gives CASSQDSGGRQPQHF.

This chain links TRBV7-3 with TRBJ2-1, with TRBD2 identical over 8 bases. This CDR3 is 15 amino acids long. Germline values: CDR1 SGHTA, CDR2 FQGTGA. The J segment lost 5 bases and the V segment lost 5 bases, leaving 8 bases of the junction unmatched. The CDR3 loop is CASSPSGLEHNEQFF. In DNA, the CDR3 is TGTGCCAGCAGCCCCTCGGGACTAGAACACAATGAGCAGTTCTTC.

The chain employs TRBV27 and TRBJ2-1; the match to TRBD2 covers 8 bases. There are 15 residues in the CDR3. Trimming took 1 base from V and 2 from J; bases not matched to a gene: 1. Germline-derived CDR1 and CDR2 are MNHEY and SMNVEV (reference sequence). CDR3 region: CASSLFGGAYNEQFF. The CDR3 nucleotides read TGTGCCAGCAGTTTATTCGGGGGGGCCTACAATGAGCAGTTCTTC.

This clone was recorded only once. The chain recombines TRBV2 with TRBJ1-2; 10 nucleotides agree with TRBD1. In germline, CDR1 is SNHLY, CDR2 FYNNEI. The CDR3 consists of 13 residues. J was trimmed by 8 bases and V by 5 bases; bases with no gene match: 5. CDR3 nucleotides: TGTGCCAGCAGTCGACAGGGGGCAGGGGGCTACACCTTC. This translates into CASSRQGAGGYTF.

This clone was counted between two and nine times. The chain carries TRBV24-1 and TRBJ2-3; D may be TRBD2 (6 bases). Germline CDR1 reads KGHDR; CDR2 reads SFDVKD. Deletions cut 5 bases from V and 4 bases from J, with 24 bases between. CDR3 length: 18 amino acids. CDR3 nucleotides: TGTGCCACCAGTGGTCTGAGTGGTACGTGGGAGGACGCAGATACGCAGTATTTT. This codes for CATSGLSGTWEDADTQYF.

This clone was seen a handful of times. CDR3 nucleotides: TGCGCCAGCAGCTGGACGGGACAGCTGAACACTGAAGCTTTCTTT. Translation: CASSWTGQLNTEAFF. The chain links TRBV5-1 to TRBJ1-1; 7 nucleotides align to TRBD1. The CDR3 is 15 amino acids. V dropped 3 bases and J dropped 0; count of bases not matched to a gene: 5. The germline V gene encodes CDR1 SGHRS and CDR2 YFSETQ.

The rearrangement joins TRBV7-9 to TRBJ1-2; 9 bases line up with TRBD1. Germline-derived CDR1 and CDR2 are SEHNR and FQNEAQ (reference sequence). The CDR3 consists of 14 residues. V was pared by 3 bases and J by 8 bases, with 7 bases of the junction left unmatched. The CDR3 loop is CASSFPGQGLGYTF. In nucleotides, the CDR3 is TGTGCCAGCAGCTTCCCCGGACAGGGGCTGGGCTACACCTTC.

The chain carries TRBV28 and TRBJ1-2, with 12 bases fitting TRBD1. V gave up 4 bases and J gave up 12 bases; unmatched junction bases: 3. Per the germline V gene, CDR1 is MDHEN and CDR2 is SYDVKM. This CDR3 has 12 amino acids. CDR3: CASSSGQGANTF. The DNA for the CDR3 is TGTGCCAGCAGTTCGGGACAGGGGGCAAACACCTTC.

The V call is TRBV7-2, the J call TRBJ1-4; 12 positions match TRBD1. V was clipped by 5 bases and J by 8 bases; unmatched bases: 18. This CDR3 contains 19 residues. Germline CDR1 and CDR2: SGHTA and FQGNSA. CDR3 sequence reads: CASSPSFRDRGLIGEKLFF. In nucleotides, the CDR3 is TGTGCCAGCAGCCCCTCCTTTAGGGACAGGGGGCTAATAGGAGAAAAACTGTTTTTT.

The chain carries TRBV19 and TRBJ2-6; D is unclear. V was trimmed by 5 bases and J by 0 bases, leaving 8 bases between them. The length of the CDR3 is 15 residues. Per the germline V gene, CDR1 is LNHDA and CDR2 is SQIVND (reference sequence). Here the CDR3 reads CASSSPGSGANVLTF. CDR3 sequence (DNA): TGTGCCAGTAGTTCTCCGGGCTCTGGGGCCAACGTCCTGACTTTC.

The chain is built from TRBV12-3 or TRBV12-4 and TRBJ1-2; tentative D call: TRBD1 (6 bases). Trimming took 2 bases from V and 4 from J, leaving 8 bases between them. The CDR3 extends over 13 amino acids. CDR3 DNA: TGTGCCAGCAGTTTAACAGGGAGCTATGGCTACACCTTC. As protein: CASSLTGSYGYTF.

The V call is TRBV11-3, the J call TRBJ2-3; weak D call: TRBD1 (6 bases). Germline assignment: CDR1 SGHNT and CDR2 YENEEA. V gave up 4 bases and J gave up 2 bases, with 19 bases separating them. The CDR3 has 17 residues. CDR3 amino acids: CASSSRDTGTLTDTQYF. In DNA form, the CDR3 reads TGTGCCAGCAGCTCCCGGGACACGGGTACCCTCACAGATACGCAGTATTTT. Based on the CDR3 plus reference TRBV11-3 and TRBJ2-3, the full variable domain is EAGVVQSPRYKIIEKKQPVAFWCNPISGHNTLYWYLQNLGQGPELLIRYENEEAVDDSQLPKDRFSAERLKGVDSTLKIQPAELGDSAVYLCASSSRDTGTLTDTQYFGPGTRLTVL.

CDR3 sequence: CATSDGTVQETQYF. In nucleotides, the CDR3 is TGTGCCACCAGTGACGGGACAGTGCAAGAGACCCAGTACTTC. This chain links TRBV24-1 with TRBJ2-5; 7 positions match TRBD1. The CDR3 is 14 amino acids. Germline CDR1 and CDR2: KGHDR and SFDVKD. J gave up 2 bases and V 4 bases, and 3 bases lay outside the gene matches.

This rearrangement joins TRBV5-1 to TRBJ1-2; 12 bases match TRBD1. Germline CDR1 is SGHRS and CDR2 is YFSETQ. V trimming: 4 bases; J trimming: 0 bases; junction bases outside the gene matches: 16. The length of the CDR3 is 20 residues. CDR3: CASSLNQYRDRGPSNYGYTF. CDR3 sequence (DNA): TGCGCCAGCAGCCTGAACCAATACCGGGACAGGGGGCCTTCTAACTATGGCTACACCTTC.

This chain joins TRBV7-6 and TRBJ2-7; 9 positions match TRBD2. V shed 1 base and J 0 bases; nucleotides not matched to a gene: 10. The germline CDR1 and CDR2 sequences are SGHVS and FNYEAQ. The CDR3 totals 18 residues. The CDR3 DNA is TGTGCCAGCAGCTTAGACGTGGTGAGCGGGGGGCCCTCCTACGAGCAGTACGTC. Protein: CASSLDVVSGGPSYEQYV.

The chain recombines TRBV9 with TRBJ2-3, with 8 bases fitting TRBD2. The CDR3 is 15 residues long. The V gene end was trimmed by 0 bases and the J gene end by 3 bases; junction bases not matched to a gene: 3. Germline loops: CDR1 SGDLS, CDR2 YYNGEE. As DNA, the CDR3 is TGTGCCAGCAGCGTAGGGGCGGGGGGTACAGATACGCAGTATTTT. Translated: CASSVGAGGTDTQYF.

J is TRBJ1-6 and V is TRBV18, with D possibly being TRBD1 (5 bases). From germline, CDR1 is KGHSH and CDR2 LQKENI. V was clipped by 3 bases and J by 7 bases, with 13 bases between them. There are 15 residues in the CDR3. DNA of the CDR3: TGTGCCAGCTCACCCTATTCGACAGAAAATTCACCCCTCCACTTT. Protein sequence: CASSPYSTENSPLHF.

This chain connects TRBV2 to TRBJ1-2; no definite D call. Germline CDR1 SNHLY, CDR2 FYNNEI. This CDR3 is 14 amino acids long. Trimming pared 7 bases from V and 7 bases from J, leaving 19 bases between. The CDR3 coding sequence is TGTGCCAGCATCGGCGGGGAGGCCGTGGGTGGCTACACCTTC. Its translation: CASIGGEAVGGYTF.

This sequence joins TRBV5-1 and TRBJ1-5; 9 bases align to TRBD1. Germline V gives CDR1 SGHRS, CDR2 YFSETQ. The trim removed 3 bases at V and 3 bases at J, leaving 4 bases unmatched. This CDR3 has 15 amino acids. The CDR3 protein is CASSSTGGVNQPQHF. The DNA of the CDR3 is TGCGCCAGCAGCTCCACAGGGGGCGTCAATCAGCCCCAGCATTTT.

This clone occurred once. The chain joins TRBV7-2 to TRBJ2-3; 9 nucleotides align to TRBD1. Germline assignment: CDR1 SGHTA and CDR2 FQGNSA. Trimming took 6 bases from V and 2 from J; bases not matched to a gene: 6. The CDR3 is 15 residues long. The CDR3 nucleotides are TGTGCCAGCAGTTCGGACAGGGGATACACAGATACGCAGTATTTT. It encodes CASSSDRGYTDTQYF.

CDR3 in amino acids: CASRWDQRTGELFF. CDR3 sequence (DNA): TGTGCCAGCAGGTGGGATCAGCGGACCGGGGAGCTGTTTTTT. The rearrangement links TRBV6-5 to TRBJ2-2; D is perhaps TRBD2 (5 bases). The ends were cut back, 6 bases at V and 5 bases at J, with 13 bases in the middle. Per the germline V gene, CDR1 is MNHEY and CDR2 is SVGAGI. The CDR3 consists of 14 residues.

The rearrangement uses TRBV2 and TRBJ2-1, with TRBD2 identical over 9 bases. Trimming cost V 5 bases and J 6 bases; bases outside gene matches: 8. The CDR3 has 15 amino acids. Germline CDR1 is SNHLY and CDR2 is FYNNEI. CDR3 amino acids: CASSLPSGTLNEQFF. CDR3 coding DNA: TGTGCCAGCAGTCTACCTAGCGGGACCCTCAATGAGCAGTTCTTC. The entire variable domain, with the rest obtained from reference TRBV2 and TRBJ2-1, is as follows: EPEVTQTPSHQVTQMGQEVILRCVPISNHLYFYWYRQILGQKVEFLVSFYNNEISEKSEIFDDQFSVERPDGSNFTLKIRSTKLEDSAMYFCASSLPSGTLNEQFFGPGTRLTVL.

The V call is TRBV9, the J call TRBJ2-3, with unresolved D. The germline gives CDR1 SGDLS, CDR2 YYNGEE. With 3 bases removed from V and 2 bases from J, the gap between germline ends came to 10 bases. This CDR3 region has 14 residues. CDR3 in DNA: TGTGCCAGCAGCGGTAGTCACTTCACAGATACGCAGTATTTT. It is translated as CASSGSHFTDTQYF.

This clone appeared a single time. The chain uses TRBV3-1 (or the pseudogene TRBV3-2) and TRBJ1-5; 9 nucleotides agree with TRBD1. With 4 bases clipped from V and 6 bases from J, the junction kept 4 bases outside the gene matches. Looked up from germline, CDR1 is LGHDT and CDR2 is YNNKEL (reference sequence). CDR3 length: 14 amino acids. The CDR3 spells CASSLRQGGQPQHF. The CDR3 coding sequence is TGTGCCAGCAGCCTGCGACAGGGGGGTCAGCCCCAGCATTTT.

This chain connects TRBV4-2 to TRBJ2-3, with TRBD2 matching 9 bases. From germline, CDR1 is LGHNA and CDR2 YNFKEQ. Germline trimming cut 0 bases from V and 3 bases from J; bases unmatched to any gene: 10. The CDR3 extends over 18 amino acids. CDR3 DNA: TGTGCCAGCAGCCAAGATATGCTAGCGGGGTTGGGTACAGATACGCAGTATTTT. Translating it yields CASSQDMLAGLGTDTQYF.